This record looks at one T cell receptor beta chain sequence and its context. This CDR3 comprises 14 residues. The V end lost 2 bases, the J end lost 0 bases, and 8 bases lay between the germline ends. Germline V gene data show CDR1 as MNHEY and CDR2 as SVGEGT. The sample is drawn from a study of CD8 T cells in Susac syndrome. RNA totalling roughly 0.45 to 1 ug underwent reverse transcription with random hexamers. The method of amplification for TCR beta CDR3 was immunoSEQ multiplex PCR, covering 54 Vbeta and 13 Jbeta. TCRdb recomputed calls from the immunoSEQ multiplex PCR reads with MiXCR, one row per CDR3 protein. The sample includes about 120,000 distinct CDR3 sequences, over 90% seen only once; the top ten take 0.13% to 0.15%. In blood CD8+ and CD4+ T cells, TCR beta underwent sequencing.

The TCR sequence derives from a human donor in good health. The chain links TRBV6-2 or TRBV6-3 to TRBJ2-7, with D unresolved. The sample taken for sequencing was CD4+ T cells from PBMCs. CDR3 amino acids: CASSYAAYSYEQYF. The CDR3 bases are TGTGCCAGCAGTTACGCCGCGTACTCCTACGAGCAGTACTTC.